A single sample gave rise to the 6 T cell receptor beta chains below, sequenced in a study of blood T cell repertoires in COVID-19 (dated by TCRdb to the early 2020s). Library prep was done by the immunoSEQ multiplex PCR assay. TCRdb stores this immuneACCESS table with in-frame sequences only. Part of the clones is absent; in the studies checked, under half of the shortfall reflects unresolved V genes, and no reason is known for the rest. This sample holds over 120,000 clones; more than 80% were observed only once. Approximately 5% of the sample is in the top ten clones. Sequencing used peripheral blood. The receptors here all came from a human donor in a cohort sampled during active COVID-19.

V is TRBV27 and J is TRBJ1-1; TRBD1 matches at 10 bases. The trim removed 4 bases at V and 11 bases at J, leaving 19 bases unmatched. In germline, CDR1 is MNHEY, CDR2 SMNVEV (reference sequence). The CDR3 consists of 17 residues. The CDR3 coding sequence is TGTGCCAGCAGTTCCCATCAAAGGGGGACAGGGGTGAAGGGGGCTTTCTTT. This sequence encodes CASSSHQRGTGVKGAFF.

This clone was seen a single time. CDR3 sequence: CASSPTGLTNTGELFF. In nucleotides, the CDR3 is TGCGCCAGCAGCCCAACAGGGCTAACGAACACCGGGGAGCTGTTTTTT. The J gene is TRBJ2-2, the V gene TRBV4-1; D is possibly TRBD1 (6 bases). The CDR3 is 16 residues long. The germline V gene encodes CDR1 MGHRA and CDR2 YSYEKL. V was trimmed by 4 bases and J by 0 bases, leaving 12 bases between them.

The CDR3 sequence: CASSMGLGGEQYV. CDR3 bases: TGTGCCAGTAGTATGGGGTTAGGAGGCGAGCAGTACGTC. The chain recombines TRBV19 with TRBJ2-7; D may be TRBD2 (5 bases). V shed 3 bases and J shed 6 bases, with 12 bases lying between them. CDR3 length: 13 residues. Germline V gene data show CDR1 as LNHDA and CDR2 as SQIVND (reference sequence).

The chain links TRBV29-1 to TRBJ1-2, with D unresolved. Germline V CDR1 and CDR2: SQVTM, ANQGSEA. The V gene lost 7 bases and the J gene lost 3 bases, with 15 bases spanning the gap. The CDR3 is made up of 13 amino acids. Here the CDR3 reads CSAGEGNDYGYTF. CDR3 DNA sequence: TGCAGCGCTGGGGAGGGTAACGACTATGGCTACACCTTC.

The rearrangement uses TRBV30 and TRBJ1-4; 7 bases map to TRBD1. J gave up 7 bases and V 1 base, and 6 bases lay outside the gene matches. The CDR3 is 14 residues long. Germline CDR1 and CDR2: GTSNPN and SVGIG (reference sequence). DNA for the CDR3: TGTGCCTGGAGTGAAGGGCAGGGGGTTGAAAAACTGTTTTTT. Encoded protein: CAWSEGQGVEKLFF.

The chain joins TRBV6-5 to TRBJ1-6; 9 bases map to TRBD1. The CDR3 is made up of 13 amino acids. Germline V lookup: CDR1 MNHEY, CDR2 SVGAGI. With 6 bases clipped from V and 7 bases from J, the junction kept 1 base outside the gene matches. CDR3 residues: CASRTGGNSPLHF. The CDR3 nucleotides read TGTGCCAGCAGGACAGGGGGAAATTCACCCCTCCACTTT.